This T cell receptor (beta chain) was found in a study of cytomegalovirus exposure and HLA in healthy donors. The study, taken as a whole, reports: Of the V segments, some could not be distinguished, including TRBV6-2 and TRBV6-3, and were excluded. In an earlier analysis, productive rearrangement rates for most beta V segments clustered near 87% or 30%. The authors considered a cluster of highly shared sequence variants likely to be a sequencing artifact.

The PCR made use of 60 Vbeta and 13 Jbeta primers. The data were produced by immunoSEQ multiplex PCR, yet TCRdb's version contains in-frame clones alone and is incomplete. The sample contains 95,000 or so clones, under 90% of which appear only once. With respect to this clone: The target antigen is unknown.

Per germline, CDR1 SGHNT and CDR2 YYREEE (reference sequence). The CDR3 has 13 amino acids. The V gene lost 0 bases and the J gene lost 5 bases, with 9 bases spanning the gap. Material for sequencing was PBMCs. This chain links TRBV5-4 with TRBJ2-7; perhaps TRBD2 as D (5 bases). This receptor was taken from a woman aged 65 to 85 in good health and CMV-seropositive. This CDR3 reads CASSLAIGNEQYF. Here the CDR3 DNA reads TGTGCCAGCAGCTTGGCAATCGGGAACGAGCAGTACTTC.